This entry lists 3 T cell receptor beta chains sequenced from one sample in a study of CD8+ T cells in alopecia areata. Treatment described: oral pan-JAK inhibitor, 5-10 mg twice daily. Reverse transcribed after extraction, RNA yielded cDNA as the sequencing template. Data came from immunoSEQ multiplex PCR; TCRdb stores just in-frame clones and leaves some out. There are 200,000 or so clones in the sample; nearly 60% occur only once, and about 5.1% lies in the top ten. The input for sequencing was CD4+ T cells sorted from blood, taken at week 24, from a patient treated with tofacitinib. The receptors come from a human donor with alopecia areata.

This chain links TRBV2 with TRBJ1-1; D is uncertain. The ends were cut back, 5 bases at V and 1 base at J, with 8 bases in the middle. The germline CDR1 and CDR2 sequences are SNHLY and FYNNEI. The CDR3 is 13 amino acids. CDR3 protein: CASSYFGNTEAFF. CDR3 coding DNA: TGTGCCAGCAGTTACTTTGGGAACACTGAAGCTTTCTTT.

The chain joins TRBV10-2 to TRBJ2-3; 10 bases are shared with TRBD2. CDR3 size: 17 residues. Germline CDR1 WSHSY, CDR2 SAAADI. V shed 3 bases and J 0 bases; nucleotides not matched to a gene: 6. This CDR3 is CASSDSIAGGSTDTQYF. CDR3 DNA: TGCGCCAGCAGTGATTCCATAGCGGGGGGCAGCACAGATACGCAGTATTTT.

This clone occurred once. The chain links TRBV2 to TRBJ2-4; 11 nucleotides align to TRBD1. Trimming removed 4 bases from V and 1 base from J; junction bases left unmatched: 3. This CDR3 spans 16 amino acids. CDR1 and CDR2 (germline): SNHLY, FYNNEI. The chain's CDR3 is CASSGGTGGAKNIQYF. DNA of the CDR3: TGTGCCAGCAGTGGAGGGACAGGGGGTGCCAAAAACATTCAGTACTTC.